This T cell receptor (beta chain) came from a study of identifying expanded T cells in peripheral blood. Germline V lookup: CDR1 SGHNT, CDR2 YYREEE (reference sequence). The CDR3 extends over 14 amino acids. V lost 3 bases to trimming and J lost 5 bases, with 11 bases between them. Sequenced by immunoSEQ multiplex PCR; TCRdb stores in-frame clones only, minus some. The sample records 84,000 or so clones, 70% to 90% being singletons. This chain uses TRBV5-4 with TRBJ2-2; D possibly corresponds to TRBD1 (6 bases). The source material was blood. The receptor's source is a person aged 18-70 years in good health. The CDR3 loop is CASSYKGTTGELFF. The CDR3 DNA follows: TGTGCCAGCAGCTATAAGGGGACAACCGGGGAGCTGTTTTTT.